A single sample gave rise to the 29 T cell receptor beta chains below, sequenced in a study of T cells in Graves' hyperthyroidism and ophthalmopathy. Amplification of TCR beta CDR3 regions was performed using RNA transcripts as template. First-round RT-PCR targeting the TCR CDR3 was performed with the HTBI primer set. TCRdb itself ran the multiplex PCR reads through MiXCR, one entry per CDR3 protein. The top ten hold about 53% of the sample, which has around 500,000 distinct CDR3 sequences, about 22% seen once. Sequencing was performed on blood. The receptors derive from a woman in her 70s with Graves' ophthalmopathy.

The chain joins TRBV20-1 to TRBJ1-2; 7 nucleotides align to TRBD1. The CDR3 spans 14 residues. Germline V gene sequence: CDR1 DFQATT, CDR2 SNEGSKA (reference sequence). With V trimmed by 1 base and J by 5 bases, 7 bases remained unmatched. CDR3 sequence reads: CSARGLEGAYGYTF. The CDR3 DNA sequence: TGCAGTGCTAGAGGCCTCGAGGGGGCATATGGCTACACCTTC.

V usage is TRBV27 and J usage is TRBJ2-1; weak D call: TRBD2 (6 bases). The CDR3 extends over 17 amino acids. The ends were cut back, 5 bases at V and 2 bases at J, with 19 bases in the middle. Germline V gene data show CDR1 as MNHEY and CDR2 as SMNVEV (reference sequence). CDR3 amino acids: CASSDLLASGPYNEQFF. DNA for the CDR3: TGTGCCAGCAGTGATTTACTAGCTAGTGGACCCTACAATGAGCAGTTCTTC.

The chain is built from TRBV3-1 and TRBJ1-4; D call uncertain. CDR3 length: 12 residues. Germline loops: CDR1 LGHDT, CDR2 YNNKEL (reference sequence). Trimming stripped 4 bases from V and 5 bases from J, with 5 bases between. The CDR3 DNA sequence: TGTGCCAGCAGCCTTCGCAATGAAAAACTGTTTTTT. Amino acids: CASSLRNEKLFF.

The J gene is TRBJ1-2, the V gene TRBV6-1; D is possibly TRBD1 (6 bases). Germline V lookup: CDR1 MNHNS, CDR2 SASEGT. The CDR3 sequence is 17 residues long. V was shortened by 5 bases and J by 4 bases, with 23 bases between the two germline ends. The chain's CDR3 is CASSYGNTGSLFYGYTF. CDR3 nucleotide sequence: TGTGCCAGCAGTTATGGAAATACAGGGTCCCTATTCTATGGCTACACCTTC.

This clonotype came up many times. Sequence at one end of the junction differs from germline and may be a read error. The V and J genes are TRBV5-1 and TRBJ2-2, with 8 bases fitting TRBD2. Germline lookup yields CDR1 SGHRS and CDR2 YFSETQ. The length of the CDR3 is 16 residues. The CDR3 DNA is TGTGCCAGCAGTTTAGGTCTAGCGGGGAACACCGGGGAGCTGTTTTTT. Its protein is CASSLGLAGNTGELFF.

The gene calls are TRBV19 and TRBJ2-6; no clear D. CDR3 length: 15 residues. V gave up 3 bases and J gave up 4 bases, with 10 bases separating them. Germline CDR1 LNHDA, CDR2 SQIVND (reference sequence). The CDR3 DNA follows: TGTGCCAGTAGTATCCAAGCGCCCGGGGCCAACGTCCTGACTTTC. Its protein is CASSIQAPGANVLTF.

The V gene is TRBV7-9, the J gene TRBJ1-4; D is undetermined. The germline V gene has CDR1 SEHNR and CDR2 FQNEAQ (reference sequence). The length of the CDR3 is 14 residues. The V end lost 5 bases, the J end lost 7 bases, and 14 bases lay between the germline ends. CDR3 DNA sequence: TGTGCCAGCAGCAGGAGGTCGAACGGTGAAAAACTGTTTTTT. It translates to CASSRRSNGEKLFF.

The V call is TRBV5-4, the J call TRBJ2-3, with D possibly TRBD2 on 6 matching bases. The CDR3 loop spans 14 amino acids. CDR1 and CDR2 (germline): SGHNT, YYREEE (reference sequence). Trimming cost V 4 bases and J 6 bases, with 15 bases left between them. The CDR3 here is CASSPGGSQDTQYF. The CDR3 DNA sequence: TGTGCCAGCAGCCCTGGGGGGAGTCAGGATACGCAGTATTTT. Full variable domain (outside the CDR3, taken from reference TRBV5-4 and TRBJ2-3): ETGVTQSPTHLIKTRGQQVTLRCSSQSGHNTVSWYQQALGQGPQFIFQYYREEENGRGNFPPRFSGLQFPNYSSELNVNALELDDSALYLCASSPGGSQDTQYFGPGTRLTVL.

This clonotype was counted only a few times. The chain couples TRBV6-2 or TRBV6-3 to TRBJ2-5; no clear D gene. Germline values: CDR1 MNHEY, CDR2 SVGEGT. The CDR3 has 13 amino acids. V was clipped by 3 bases and J by 6 bases, with 11 bases between them. The CDR3: CASSYTEIKTQYF. In nucleotides, the CDR3 is TGTGCCAGCAGTTATACGGAAATAAAGACCCAGTACTTC.

This clonotype was counted ten times or more. The chain is built from TRBV19 and TRBJ2-5, with D unclear. The germline CDR1 and CDR2 sequences are LNHDA and SQIVND (reference sequence). CDR3 length equals 12 residues. V lost 9 bases and J lost 2, with 10 bases in between. The CDR3 DNA reads TGTGCCAGCGGTCATCCTCAAGAGACCCAGTACTTC. Amino acid sequence: CASGHPQETQYF.

This clonotype has a handful of counts. V usage is TRBV3-1 and J usage is TRBJ2-1, with 7 bases lining up with TRBD2. CDR1 is LGHDT, CDR2 YNNKEL, per germline (reference sequence). The CDR3 sequence is 14 residues long. The V and J ends lost 8 bases and 6 bases, in that order; junction bases with no gene match: 10. The CDR3 DNA is TGTGCCAGCGGACCTACCGGGACTACCAATGAGCAGTTCTTC. It is translated as CASGPTGTTNEQFF.

Here the CDR3 reads CASSPDRVGGETQYF. The CDR3 DNA reads as TGCGCCAGCAGCCCTGACAGGGTAGGAGGGGAGACCCAGTACTTC. The chain joins TRBV5-1 to TRBJ2-5, with D perhaps TRBD1 (7 bases). The CDR3 runs 15 residues. The V end lost 4 bases, the J end lost 5 bases, and 18 bases lay between the germline ends. Germline V gene lookup returns CDR1 SGHRS and CDR2 YFSETQ.

The chain is built from TRBV18 and TRBJ2-7; TRBD2 aligns across 8 bases. CDR1 KGHSH and CDR2 LQKENI come from the germline V gene. V trimming: 2 bases; J trimming: 3 bases; junction bases outside the gene matches: 6. The CDR3 covers 15 residues. CDR3 DNA sequence: TGTGCCAGCTCACCAACTAGCGGAGAGTACTACGAGCAGTACTTC. As protein: CASSPTSGEYYEQYF.

This clonotype was observed at least ten times. The chain has TRBV20-1 and TRBJ1-1; D may be TRBD1 (5 bases). The V gene's germline CDR1 is DFQATT and CDR2 SNEGSKA (reference sequence). The CDR3 contains 15 residues. Trimming took off 5 bases at V and 1 base at J, with 17 bases between the two ends. DNA of the CDR3: TGCAGTGCTGGGGCTTTAGGGGTGACGAACACTGAAGCTTTCTTT. Protein sequence: CSAGALGVTNTEAFF.

The gene calls are TRBV11-2 and TRBJ2-5; D assignment may be TRBD1 or TRBD2 (5 bases each). CDR3 size: 14 residues. The V gene's germline CDR1 is SGHAT and CDR2 FQNNGV. The V gene lost 5 bases and the J gene lost 4 bases, with 14 bases spanning the gap. Here the CDR3 DNA reads TGTGCCAGCAGCCCTGCGGCAGGGAGAGAGACCCAGTACTTC. The encoded protein is CASSPAAGRETQYF. The full variable domain, with the rest looked up from reference TRBV11-2 and TRBJ2-5, is EAGVAQSPRYKIIEKRQSVAFWCNPISGHATLYWYQQILGQGPKLLIQFQNNGVVDDSQLPKDRFSAERLKGVDSTLKIQPAKLEDSAVYLCASSPAAGRETQYFGPGTRLLVL.

The genes are TRBV12-3 or TRBV12-4 and TRBJ2-7, with D unresolved. The CDR3 length is 14 residues. Trimming took 2 bases from V and 2 from J, leaving 10 bases between them. CDR3 sequence (DNA): TGTGCCAGCAGTTTACGAGTCCTTACCTACGAGCAGTACTTC. Encoded protein: CASSLRVLTYEQYF.

The chain has TRBV14 and TRBJ2-5, with D possibly being TRBD2 (6 bases). Trimming cost V 4 bases and J 4 bases, with 16 bases left between them. Germline assignment: CDR1 SGHDN and CDR2 FVKESK. The CDR3 is 15 residues long. Here the CDR3 reads CASSRNLVGLETQYF. The DNA for the CDR3 is TGTGCCAGCAGCCGAAATCTAGTGGGACTAGAGACCCAGTACTTC.

This clonotype was observed many times. The chain has TRBV2 and TRBJ1-1; the D is unclear. V lost 4 bases and J 1 base, leaving 10 bases between the germline ends. CDR1 SNHLY and CDR2 FYNNEI come from the germline V gene. The CDR3 has 14 residues. The CDR3 protein is CASSVDTRNTEAFF. The CDR3 nucleotides read TGTGCCAGCAGTGTAGACACAAGGAACACTGAAGCTTTCTTT.

The chain couples TRBV7-9 to TRBJ2-5, with 8 bases fitting TRBD2. After removal of 5 bases from V and 5 bases from J, the junction contained 13 bases not matched to a gene. Germline V gene data show CDR1 as SEHNR and CDR2 as FQNEAQ (reference sequence). This CDR3 comprises 16 residues. CDR3 residues: CASSILAAPGRETQYF. The DNA of the CDR3 is TGTGCCAGCAGCATACTAGCGGCTCCGGGACGGGAGACCCAGTACTTC. The entire variable domain, with the rest obtained from reference TRBV7-9 and TRBJ2-5, is as follows: DTGVSQNPRHKITKRGQNVTFRCDPISEHNRLYWYRQTLGQGPEFLTYFQNEAQLEKSRLLSDRFSAERPKGSFSTLEIQRTEQGDSAMYLCASSILAAPGRETQYFGPGTRLLVL.

This clonotype was seen at least ten times. V usage is TRBV20-1 and J usage is TRBJ2-3, with D tentatively TRBD1 or TRBD2 (5 bases each). Germline loops: CDR1 DFQATT, CDR2 SNEGSKA (reference sequence). The CDR3 spans 14 residues. Trimming left V 6 bases short and J 1 base short, with 14 bases between. The CDR3 is CSARGVAGTDTQYF. As DNA, the CDR3 is TGCAGTGCCCGAGGGGTAGCTGGCACAGATACGCAGTATTTT.

The CDR3 reads CASTAAYPPYEQYF. The CDR3 nucleotides read TGTGCCAGCACCGCGGCCTATCCCCCCTACGAGCAGTACTTC. V gene TRBV6-1 combines with J gene TRBJ2-7; D ambiguous. Germline CDR1 is MNHNS and CDR2 is SASEGT. The V end lost 7 bases, the J end lost 2 bases, and 15 bases lay between the germline ends. CDR3 length: 14 amino acids.

The rearrangement links TRBV4-2 to TRBJ2-7; no clear D. From germline, CDR1 is LGHNA and CDR2 YNFKEQ. V dropped 0 bases and J dropped 5 bases, with 20 bases sitting between them. This CDR3 is 17 amino acids long. CDR3: CASSQEVGSLPFDEQYF. The CDR3 DNA sequence: TGTGCCAGCAGCCAAGAAGTCGGCAGCCTACCCTTTGACGAGCAGTACTTC.

V usage is TRBV7-3 and J usage is TRBJ2-3; 9 nucleotides line up with TRBD2. CDR3 length equals 17 residues. J lost 0 bases, V lost 2 bases, and 6 bases had no gene match. Germline V lookup: CDR1 SGHTA, CDR2 FQGTGA. The CDR3 nucleotides read TGTGCCAGCAGCTTACTGGCTAGCGGGACGAGCACAGATACGCAGTATTTT. This translates into CASSLLASGTSTDTQYF.

This clonotype was seen many times. This chain joins TRBV11-2 and TRBJ2-3; D remains unclear. Germline values: CDR1 SGHAT, CDR2 FQNNGV. CDR3 length: 15 amino acids. Trimming took off 3 bases at V and 1 base at J, with 11 bases between the two ends. CDR3 region: CASSFEAMGTDTQYF. Here the CDR3 DNA reads TGTGCCAGCAGCTTTGAGGCGATGGGCACAGATACGCAGTATTTT.

This clonotype has only a few counts. The V and J genes are TRBV6-1 and TRBJ1-3; 10 positions match TRBD1. The ends lost 6 bases at V and 1 base at J; junction bases unmatched: 3. CDR1 is MNHNS and CDR2 is SASEGT in the germline V gene. The CDR3 runs to 15 residues. The CDR3 nucleotides are TGTGCCAGCAGACGGGACAGGGGATCTGGAAACACCATATATTTT. Its protein is CASRRDRGSGNTIYF.

With regard to this clonotype: A much bigger clone sits one base away, suggesting this may be a read error. This chain connects TRBV2 to TRBJ2-1, with D possibly matching TRBD2 (6 bases). The CDR3 is 15 amino acids. Germline V CDR1 and CDR2: SNHLY, FYNNEI. V lost 2 bases and J 4 bases, leaving 12 bases between the germline ends. Here the CDR3 reads CASSEMGLGYNEQFF. Written as DNA, the CDR3 is TGTGCCAGCAGTGAAATGGGACTGGGGTACAATGAGCAGTTCTTC. The full variable domain, rest sourced from reference TRBV2 and TRBJ2-1, is EPEVTQTPSHQVTQMGQEVILRCVPISNHLYFYWYRQILGQKVEFLVSFYNNEISEKSEIFDDQFSVERPDGSNFTLKIRSTKLEDSAMYFCASSEMGLGYNEQFFGPGTRLTVL.

At least ten counts were recorded for this clonotype. The CDR3 DNA sequence: TGTGCCAGCAGCTTAGGGACAATGAACACTGAAGCTTTCTTT. Amino acids: CASSLGTMNTEAFF. V usage is TRBV7-9 and J usage is TRBJ1-1, with a weak D call TRBD1 (5 bases). This CDR3 comprises 14 residues. Trimming cost V 1 base and J 0 bases, with 6 bases left between them. Germline CDR1 and CDR2: SEHNR and FQNEAQ (reference sequence).

This clonotype was seen only a few times. This sequence joins TRBV7-9 and TRBJ2-7, with D perhaps TRBD1 or TRBD2 (6 bases each). The CDR3 has 14 residues. The V and J ends lost 5 bases and 8 bases respectively, with 19 bases between them. The V gene's germline CDR1 is SEHNR and CDR2 FQNEAQ (reference sequence). CDR3 sequence (DNA): TGTGCCAGCAGCCGGCGGGACCGAGGGACAAAGCAGTACTTC. It translates to CASSRRDRGTKQYF.

This rearrangement joins TRBV15 to TRBJ2-1; D is uncertain. CDR1 is LNHNV and CDR2 is YYDKDF in the germline V gene (reference sequence). V lost 0 bases and J lost 0, with 6 bases in between. The CDR3 loop spans 15 amino acids. The chain's CDR3 is CATSRERSSYNEQFF. Written as DNA, the CDR3 is TGTGCCACCAGCAGAGAACGGAGCTCCTACAATGAGCAGTTCTTC.